The source of this T cell receptor beta chain is a study of OX40 agonist ivuxolimab in advanced cancers. CDR3 size: 15 residues. Looked up from germline, CDR1 is SGDLS and CDR2 is YYNGEE. Remarks on this clone: Its target is unknown.

Study-level results: Individuals who were partial responders at 0.1-3.0 mg/kg had clonal expansion that ranked among the lowest. At 0.1 to 3.0 mg/kg, CD4+ and CD8+ blood T cells expanded clonally by week 6.

Repertoires were generated with immunoSEQ multiplex PCR, while TCRdb's copy carries only in-frame clones and drops some. Of over 40,000 clones in the sample, 75% to 90% were seen once. The genes are TRBV9 and TRBJ2-5; D is undetermined. The J call may be mistaken, given a closer DNA end match to TRBJ2-7. This specimen was CD4+ or CD8+ T cells sorted from blood, taken in a trial of the OX40 agonist ivuxolimab. The TCR comes from an adult with an advanced solid tumor such as melanoma, head and neck, liver or kidney cancer. DNA of the CDR3: TGTGCCAGCAGCCCCCGACACACCGCTGGGGACGAGCAGTACTTC. It translates to CASSPRHTAGDEQYF.